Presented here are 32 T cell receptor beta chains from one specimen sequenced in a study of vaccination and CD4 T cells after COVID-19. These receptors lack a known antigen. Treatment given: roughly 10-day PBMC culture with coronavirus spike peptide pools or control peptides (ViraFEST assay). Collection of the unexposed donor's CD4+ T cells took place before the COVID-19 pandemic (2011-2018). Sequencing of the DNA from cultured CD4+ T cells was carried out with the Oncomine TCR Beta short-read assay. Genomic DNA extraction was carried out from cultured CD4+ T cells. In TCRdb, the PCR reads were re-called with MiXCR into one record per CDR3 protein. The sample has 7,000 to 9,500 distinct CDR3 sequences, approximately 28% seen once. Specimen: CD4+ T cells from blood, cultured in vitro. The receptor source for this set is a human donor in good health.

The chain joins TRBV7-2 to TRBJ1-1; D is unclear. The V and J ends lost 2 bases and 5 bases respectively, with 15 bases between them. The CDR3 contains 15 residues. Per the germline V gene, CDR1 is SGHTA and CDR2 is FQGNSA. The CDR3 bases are TGTGCCAGCAGCTTACTCCCCCCGACTGGGACTGAAGCTTTCTTT. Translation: CASSLLPPTGTEAFF.

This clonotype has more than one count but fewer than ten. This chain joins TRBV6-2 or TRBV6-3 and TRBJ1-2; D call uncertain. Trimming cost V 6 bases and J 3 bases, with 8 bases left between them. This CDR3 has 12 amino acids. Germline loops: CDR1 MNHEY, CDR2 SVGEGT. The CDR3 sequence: CASRDLDYGYTF. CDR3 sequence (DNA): TGTGCCAGCAGGGATTTGGACTATGGCTACACCTTC.

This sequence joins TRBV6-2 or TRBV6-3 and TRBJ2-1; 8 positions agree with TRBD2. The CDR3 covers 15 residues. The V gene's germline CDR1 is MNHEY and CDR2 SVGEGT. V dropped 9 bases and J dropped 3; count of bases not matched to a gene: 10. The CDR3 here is CASQNSGELYNEQFF. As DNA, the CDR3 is TGTGCCAGTCAAAATAGCGGGGAACTCTACAATGAGCAGTTCTTC.

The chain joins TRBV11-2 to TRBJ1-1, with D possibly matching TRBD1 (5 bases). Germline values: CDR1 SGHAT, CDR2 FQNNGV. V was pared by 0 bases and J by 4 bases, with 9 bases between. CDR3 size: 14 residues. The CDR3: CASSLEGVGTEAFF. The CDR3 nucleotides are TGTGCCAGCAGCTTAGAGGGGGTAGGCACTGAAGCTTTCTTT.

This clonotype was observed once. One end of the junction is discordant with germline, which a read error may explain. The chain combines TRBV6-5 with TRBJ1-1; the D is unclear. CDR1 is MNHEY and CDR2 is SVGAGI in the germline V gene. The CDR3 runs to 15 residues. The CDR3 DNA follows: TGTACCAGCAGTTACTCGGGTGGCATTGGTATTGAAGCTTTCTTT. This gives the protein CTSSYSGGIGIEAFF.

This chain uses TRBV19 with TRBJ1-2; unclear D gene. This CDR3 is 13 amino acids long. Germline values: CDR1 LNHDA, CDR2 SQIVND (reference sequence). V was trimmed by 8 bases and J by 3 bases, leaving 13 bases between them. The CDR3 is CASSAKIDYGYTF. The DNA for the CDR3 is TGTGCCAGTTCGGCAAAAATCGACTATGGCTACACCTTC.

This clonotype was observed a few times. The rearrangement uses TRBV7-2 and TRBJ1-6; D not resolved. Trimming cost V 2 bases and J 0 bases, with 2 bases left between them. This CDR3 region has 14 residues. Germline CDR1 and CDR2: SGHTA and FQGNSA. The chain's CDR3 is CASSLTSYNSPLHF. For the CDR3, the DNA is TGTGCCAGCAGCTTAACCTCCTATAATTCACCCCTCCACTTT.

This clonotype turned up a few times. The CDR3 nucleotides are TGCAGTGCTCCCCCCCCGGCAAATTACAATGAGCAGTTCTTC. Residues: CSAPPPANYNEQFF. V usage is TRBV20-1 and J usage is TRBJ2-1; D remains unclear. Germline V gene lookup returns CDR1 DFQATT and CDR2 SNEGSKA (reference sequence). V was clipped by 5 bases and J by 4 bases, with 15 bases between them. The CDR3 runs to 14 residues.

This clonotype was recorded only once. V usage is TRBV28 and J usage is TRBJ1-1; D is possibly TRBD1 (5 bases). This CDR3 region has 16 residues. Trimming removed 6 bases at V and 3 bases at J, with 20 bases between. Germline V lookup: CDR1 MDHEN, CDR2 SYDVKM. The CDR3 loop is CASRNRPGRLDTEAFF. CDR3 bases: TGTGCCAGCAGGAATCGCCCGGGACGTTTAGACACTGAAGCTTTCTTT.

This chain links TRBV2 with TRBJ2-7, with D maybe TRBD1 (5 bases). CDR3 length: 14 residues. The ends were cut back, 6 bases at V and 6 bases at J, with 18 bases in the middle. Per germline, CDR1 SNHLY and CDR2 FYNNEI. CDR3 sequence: CASRPQGSPLEQYF. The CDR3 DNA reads TGTGCCAGCAGGCCTCAGGGCAGTCCTCTCGAGCAGTACTTC. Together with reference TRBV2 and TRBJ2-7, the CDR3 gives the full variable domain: EPEVTQTPSHQVTQMGQEVILRCVPISNHLYFYWYRQILGQKVEFLVSFYNNEISEKSEIFDDQFSVERPDGSNFTLKIRSTKLEDSAMYFCASRPQGSPLEQYFGPGTRLTVT.

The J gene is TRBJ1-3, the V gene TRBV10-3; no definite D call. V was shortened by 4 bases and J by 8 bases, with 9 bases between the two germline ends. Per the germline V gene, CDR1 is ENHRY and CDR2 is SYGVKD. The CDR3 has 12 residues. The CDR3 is CAISVSVDTIYF. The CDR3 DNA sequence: TGTGCCATCAGTGTTTCAGTGGACACCATATATTTT.

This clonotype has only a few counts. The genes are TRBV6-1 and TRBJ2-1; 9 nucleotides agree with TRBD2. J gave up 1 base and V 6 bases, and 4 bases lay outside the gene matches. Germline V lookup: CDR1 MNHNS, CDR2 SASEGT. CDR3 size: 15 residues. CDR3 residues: CASSSTSGSYNEQFF. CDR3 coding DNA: TGTGCCAGCAGCTCGACTAGCGGATCCTACAATGAGCAGTTCTTC.

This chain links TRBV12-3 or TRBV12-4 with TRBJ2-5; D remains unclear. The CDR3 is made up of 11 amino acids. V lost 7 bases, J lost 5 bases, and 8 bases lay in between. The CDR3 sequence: CASTLRETQYF. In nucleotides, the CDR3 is TGTGCCAGCACTCTACGGGAGACCCAGTACTTC.

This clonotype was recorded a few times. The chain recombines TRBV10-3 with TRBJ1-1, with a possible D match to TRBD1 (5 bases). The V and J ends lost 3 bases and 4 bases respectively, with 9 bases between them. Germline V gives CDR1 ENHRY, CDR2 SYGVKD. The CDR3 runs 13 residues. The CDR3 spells CAISDRGATEAFF. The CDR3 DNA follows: TGTGCCATCAGTGATAGAGGGGCCACTGAAGCTTTCTTT.

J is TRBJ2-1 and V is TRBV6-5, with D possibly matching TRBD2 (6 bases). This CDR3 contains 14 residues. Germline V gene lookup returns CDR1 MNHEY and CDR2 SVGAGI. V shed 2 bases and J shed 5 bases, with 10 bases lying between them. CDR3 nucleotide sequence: TGTGCCAGCAGTTACAGGGGCGGGAACAATGAGCAGTTCTTC. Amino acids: CASSYRGGNNEQFF.

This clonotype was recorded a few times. Here the CDR3 DNA reads TGTGCCAGTAGTATAGGGGGGCAGATAACTGAAGCTTTCTTT. Translated: CASSIGGQITEAFF. The chain couples TRBV19 to TRBJ1-1; D possibly corresponds to TRBD1 (6 bases). Germline CDR1 and CDR2: LNHDA and SQIVND (reference sequence). The V gene lost 1 base and the J gene lost 5 bases, with 11 bases spanning the gap. The CDR3 loop spans 14 amino acids.

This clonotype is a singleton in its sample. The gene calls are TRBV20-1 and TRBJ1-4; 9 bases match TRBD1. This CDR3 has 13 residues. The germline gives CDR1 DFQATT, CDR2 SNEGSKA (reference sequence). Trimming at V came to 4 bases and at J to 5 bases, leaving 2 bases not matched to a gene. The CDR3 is CSAIGQGNEKLFF. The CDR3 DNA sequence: TGCAGTGCTATCGGACAGGGGAATGAAAAACTGTTTTTT.

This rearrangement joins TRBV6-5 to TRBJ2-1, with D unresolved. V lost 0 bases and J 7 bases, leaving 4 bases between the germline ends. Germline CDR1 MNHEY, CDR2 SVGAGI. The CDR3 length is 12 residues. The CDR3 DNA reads TGTGCCAGCAGTTACTCTAAGAATGAGCAGTTCTTC. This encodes CASSYSKNEQFF.

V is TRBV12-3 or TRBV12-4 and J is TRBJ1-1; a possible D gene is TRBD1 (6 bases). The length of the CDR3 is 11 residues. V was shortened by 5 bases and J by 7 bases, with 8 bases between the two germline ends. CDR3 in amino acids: CASSRGGEAFF. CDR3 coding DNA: TGTGCCAGCAGTCGAGGGGGTGAAGCTTTCTTT.

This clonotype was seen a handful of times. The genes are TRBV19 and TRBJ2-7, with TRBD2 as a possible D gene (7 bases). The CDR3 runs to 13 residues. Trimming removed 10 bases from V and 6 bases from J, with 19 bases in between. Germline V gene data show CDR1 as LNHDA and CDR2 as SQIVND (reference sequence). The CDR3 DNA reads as TGTGCCACTTCGAGGGGGGGCGGATCCGAGCAGTACTTC. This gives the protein CATSRGGGSEQYF.

CDR3 loop: CASRDMIGGYTF. The CDR3 nucleotides are TGTGCCAGCAGGGACATGATAGGTGGCTACACCTTC. The J gene is TRBJ1-2, the V gene TRBV6-4; TRBD1 might be the D (5 bases). V lost 6 bases and J lost 7, with 12 bases in between. The CDR3 sequence is 12 residues long. Germline CDR1 reads MRHNA; CDR2 reads SNTAGT.

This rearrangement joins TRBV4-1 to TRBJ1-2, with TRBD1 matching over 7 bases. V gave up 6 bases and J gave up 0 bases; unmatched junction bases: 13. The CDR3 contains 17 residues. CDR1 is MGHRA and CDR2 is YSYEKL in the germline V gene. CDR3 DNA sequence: TGCGCCAGCAGTCATCCGGGACAGCGCCCTTCTAACTATGGCTACACCTTC. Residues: CASSHPGQRPSNYGYTF.

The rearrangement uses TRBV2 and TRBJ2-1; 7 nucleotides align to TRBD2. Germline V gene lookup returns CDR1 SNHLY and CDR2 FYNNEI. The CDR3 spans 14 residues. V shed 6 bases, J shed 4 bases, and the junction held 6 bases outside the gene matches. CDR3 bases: TGTGCCAGCAGCGAGGGACTACCGTACAATGAGCAGTTCTTC. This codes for CASSEGLPYNEQFF.

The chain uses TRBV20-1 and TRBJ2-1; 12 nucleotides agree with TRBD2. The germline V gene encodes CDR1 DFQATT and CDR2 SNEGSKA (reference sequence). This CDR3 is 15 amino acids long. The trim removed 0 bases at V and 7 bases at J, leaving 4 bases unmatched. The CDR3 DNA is TGCAGTGCTAGAGATAGACTAGCGGGAGTTAATGAGCAGTTCTTC. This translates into CSARDRLAGVNEQFF.

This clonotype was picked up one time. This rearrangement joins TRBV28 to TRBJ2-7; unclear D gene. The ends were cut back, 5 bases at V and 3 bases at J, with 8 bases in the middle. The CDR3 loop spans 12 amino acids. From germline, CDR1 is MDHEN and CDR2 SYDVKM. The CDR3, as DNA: TGTGCCAGCAGTGGTAAGGGCTACGAGCAGTACTTC. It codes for CASSGKGYEQYF.

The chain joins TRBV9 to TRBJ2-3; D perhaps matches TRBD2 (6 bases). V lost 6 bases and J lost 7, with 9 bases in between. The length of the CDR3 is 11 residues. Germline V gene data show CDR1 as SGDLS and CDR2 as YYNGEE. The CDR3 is CASNGRNTQYF. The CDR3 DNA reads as TGTGCCAGCAACGGGAGAAATACGCAGTATTTT.

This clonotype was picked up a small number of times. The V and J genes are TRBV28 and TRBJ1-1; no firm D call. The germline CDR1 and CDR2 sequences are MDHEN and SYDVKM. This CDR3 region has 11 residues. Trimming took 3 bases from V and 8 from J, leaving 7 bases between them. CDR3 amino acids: CASSLNREAFF. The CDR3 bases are TGTGCCAGCAGTTTGAACAGAGAAGCTTTCTTT.

CDR3 coding DNA: TGTGCCAGCAGTGAAGGTTTCGTCAGGAGCCGGGGTGAGCCCCAGCATTTT. Translating it yields CASSEGFVRSRGEPQHF. This chain links TRBV6-1 with TRBJ1-5; no firm D call. Germline loops: CDR1 MNHNS, CDR2 SASEGT. V lost 1 base to trimming and J lost 8 bases, with 21 bases between them. There are 17 residues in the CDR3.

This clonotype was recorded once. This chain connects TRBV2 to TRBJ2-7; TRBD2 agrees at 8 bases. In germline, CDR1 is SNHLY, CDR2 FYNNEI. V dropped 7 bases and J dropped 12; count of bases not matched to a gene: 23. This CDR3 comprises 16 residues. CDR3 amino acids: CASTELPTSGGVGGYF. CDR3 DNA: TGTGCCAGCACCGAGCTCCCCACTAGCGGAGGGGTTGGGGGGTACTTC.

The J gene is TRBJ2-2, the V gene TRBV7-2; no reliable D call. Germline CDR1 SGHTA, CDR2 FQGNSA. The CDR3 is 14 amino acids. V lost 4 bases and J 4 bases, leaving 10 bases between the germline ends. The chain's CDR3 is CASSSPGGTGELFF. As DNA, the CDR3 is TGTGCCAGCAGCTCGCCCGGTGGCACCGGGGAGCTGTTTTTT.

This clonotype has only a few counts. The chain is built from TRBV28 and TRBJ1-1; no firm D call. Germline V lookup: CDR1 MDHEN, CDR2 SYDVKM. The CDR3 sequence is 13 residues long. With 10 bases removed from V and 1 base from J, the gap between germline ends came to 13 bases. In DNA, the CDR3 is TGTGCCAACCGCGGGAGGGCGAACACTGAAGCTTTCTTT. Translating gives CANRGRANTEAFF.

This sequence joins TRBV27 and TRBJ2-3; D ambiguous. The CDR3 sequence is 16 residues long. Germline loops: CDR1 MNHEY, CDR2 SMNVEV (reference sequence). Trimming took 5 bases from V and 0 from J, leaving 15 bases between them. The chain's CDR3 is CASSPPRIMSTDTQYF. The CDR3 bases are TGTGCCAGCAGTCCCCCTCGCATAATGAGCACAGATACGCAGTATTTT.